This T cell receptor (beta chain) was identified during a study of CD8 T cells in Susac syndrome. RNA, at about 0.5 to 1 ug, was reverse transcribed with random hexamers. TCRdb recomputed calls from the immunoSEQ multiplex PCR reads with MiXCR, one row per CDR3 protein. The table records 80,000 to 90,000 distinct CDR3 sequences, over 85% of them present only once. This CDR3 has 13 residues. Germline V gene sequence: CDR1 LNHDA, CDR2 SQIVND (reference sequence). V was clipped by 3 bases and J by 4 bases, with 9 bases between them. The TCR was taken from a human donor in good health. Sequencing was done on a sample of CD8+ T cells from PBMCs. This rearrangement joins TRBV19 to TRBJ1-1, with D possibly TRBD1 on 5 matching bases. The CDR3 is CASSMTGGTEAFF. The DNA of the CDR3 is TGTGCCAGTAGTATGACGGGGGGCACTGAAGCTTTCTTT.